This TCR beta chain is from a study of OX40 agonist ivuxolimab in advanced cancers. Study in general: Of the participants, under 50% had some prior anti-PD-1, anti-PD-L1 or anti-CTLA-4 therapy, which was allowed.

Study-wide points: Antigens targeted by the expanded peripheral T cells were not determined. Dose levels from 0.1 to 3.0 mg/kg saw CD4+ and CD8+ blood T cells expand clonally by week 6. The average count of expanded clones was higher among CD8+ T cells than among CD4+.

Assay: immunoSEQ multiplex PCR; the TCRdb copy retains only in-frame clones and omits some. The repertoire includes around 60,000 clones, more than 85% of them detected once, and roughly 0.45% sits in the top ten. The V end lost 4 bases, the J end lost 6 bases, and 18 bases lay between the germline ends. CDR1 is GTSNPN, CDR2 SVGIG, per germline (reference sequence). The CDR3 length is 15 residues. Note on this clone: Its target is not known.

Here the sequenced sample was CD4+ or CD8+ T cells sorted from blood, taken in a trial of the OX40 agonist ivuxolimab. This clonotype originated in an adult with an advanced solid tumor such as melanoma, head and neck, liver or kidney cancer. This sequence joins TRBV30 and TRBJ2-2, with D possibly matching TRBD1 (6 bases). CDR3 bases: TGTGCCTGGAAAGACCAGGGGAAGTGGGCCGGGGAGCTGTTTTTT. Protein sequence: CAWKDQGKWAGELFF.